This passage covers 8 T cell receptor beta chains from one sample sequenced in a study of blood T cell repertoires in COVID-19. The table came from immunoSEQ multiplex PCR; TCRdb's copy has only in-frame clones and leaves some out. This table holds tens of thousands of clones, approximately 90% found once. Input material: peripheral blood. The receptors were gathered from a man in his sixties with active COVID-19.

The CDR3 DNA reads TGTGCCAGGGGTGGATTTCTAGCGGGGCAAGAGACCCAGTACTTC. This translates into CARGGFLAGQETQYF. The V gene is TRBV30, the J gene TRBJ2-5; 9 bases match TRBD2. The CDR3 consists of 15 residues. Per germline, CDR1 GTSNPN and CDR2 SVGIG (reference sequence). V lost 8 bases to trimming and J lost 2 bases; unmatched junction nucleotides: 12.

The chain joins TRBV19 to TRBJ1-5; D remains ambiguous. The CDR3 has 16 amino acids. CDR1 and CDR2 from the germline V gene are LNHDA and SQIVND (reference sequence). V was clipped by 3 bases and J by 2 bases, with 14 bases between them. Here the CDR3 reads CASSILPVLGNQPQHF. CDR3 coding DNA: TGTGCCAGTAGTATTCTCCCGGTCCTTGGCAATCAGCCCCAGCATTTT. Variable domain in full (rest from reference TRBV19 and TRBJ1-5): DGGITQSPKYLFRKEGQNVTLSCEQNLNHDAMYWYRQDPGQGLRLIYYSQIVNDFQKGDIAEGYSVSREKKESFPLTVTSAQKNPTAFYLCASSILPVLGNQPQHFGDGTRLSIL.

CDR3 nucleotide sequence: TGCAGTGCTAGTGATTTCGCGGCGATGGCGGGGCCCCTCACAGATACGCAGTATTTT. Translated, it gives CSASDFAAMAGPLTDTQYF. The chain has TRBV20-1 and TRBJ2-3; tentative D call: TRBD2 (6 bases). Looked up from germline, CDR1 is DFQATT and CDR2 is SNEGSKA (reference sequence). The CDR3 loop spans 19 amino acids. Trimming cost V 3 bases and J 2 bases, with 27 bases left between them.

The V and J genes are TRBV6-1 and TRBJ1-4; 7 bases align to TRBD1. V was pared by 6 bases and J by 6 bases, with 4 bases of the junction left unmatched. The CDR3 contains 13 residues. Germline V gene sequence: CDR1 MNHNS, CDR2 SASEGT. Written as DNA, the CDR3 is TGTGCCAGCAGGCGGACAGGTTATGAAAAACTGTTTTTT. It encodes CASRRTGYEKLFF.

J is TRBJ2-7 and V is TRBV18, with D uncertain. Between the trimmed V and J ends, which lost 3 bases and 1 base, there was a span of 10 bases. This CDR3 has 14 residues. CDR1 is KGHSH, CDR2 LQKENI, per germline. The CDR3 reads CASSPGRTSYEQYF. CDR3 DNA sequence: TGTGCCAGCTCACCCGGTAGAACGTCCTACGAGCAGTACTTC.

This rearrangement joins TRBV5-6 to TRBJ2-5, with 13 bases identical to TRBD2. The CDR3 runs 17 residues. V lost 3 bases and J lost 7; bases outside the gene matches: 12. Looked up from germline, CDR1 is SGHDT and CDR2 is YYEEEE. CDR3 region: CASSSWTSGGPRVTQYF. The DNA of the CDR3 is TGTGCCAGCAGCTCCTGGACTAGCGGGGGCCCGCGTGTGACCCAGTACTTC.

The rearrangement links TRBV11-2 to TRBJ2-3, with 10 bases identical to TRBD1. J was trimmed by 9 bases and V by 4 bases; bases with no gene match: 13. Germline V gene lookup returns CDR1 SGHAT and CDR2 FQNNGV. The CDR3 has 16 amino acids. The CDR3 nucleotides read TGTGCCAGCAGCTCGGACAGGGGGTTTTCGGGGGGAACGCAGTATTTT. It specifies CASSSDRGFSGGTQYF.

This chain connects TRBV10-3 to TRBJ1-5; 8 bases line up with TRBD1. Trimming took 3 bases from V and 5 from J; bases not matched to a gene: 9. This CDR3 is 16 amino acids long. Germline CDR1 and CDR2: ENHRY and SYGVKD. Here the CDR3 DNA reads TGTGCCATCAGTGATGGCAGGGGGCGTACGGATCAGCCCCAGCATTTT. Translating gives CAISDGRGRTDQPQHF.